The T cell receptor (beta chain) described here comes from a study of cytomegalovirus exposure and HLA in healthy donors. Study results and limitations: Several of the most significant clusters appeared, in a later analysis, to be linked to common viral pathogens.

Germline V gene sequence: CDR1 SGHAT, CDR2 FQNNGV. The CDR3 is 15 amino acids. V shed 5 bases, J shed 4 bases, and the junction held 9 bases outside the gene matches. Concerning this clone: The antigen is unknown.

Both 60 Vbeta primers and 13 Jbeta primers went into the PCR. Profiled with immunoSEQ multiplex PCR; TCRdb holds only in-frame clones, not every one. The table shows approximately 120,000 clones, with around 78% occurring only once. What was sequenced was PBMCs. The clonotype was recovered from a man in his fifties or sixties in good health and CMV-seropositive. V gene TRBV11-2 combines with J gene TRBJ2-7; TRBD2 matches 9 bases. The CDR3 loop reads CASSPAAGGLYEQYF. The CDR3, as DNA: TGTGCCAGCAGCCCGGCAGCGGGGGGCCTGTACGAGCAGTACTTC.